The table lists the clone carrying this T cell receptor (beta chain) with a few counts. Antigen unknown. The source of the sample is a study of beta chain features in type 1 diabetes. The overall study: Sorted cells numbering around 100,000,000 were examined across all samples. Findings of the study overall: Researchers reported that naive, central memory and Treg TCRB repertoires appeared more similar in patients than in healthy donors. Across all four CD4+ subsets, people with type 1 diabetes showed modestly shorter TCRB CDR3s.

All sorted populations exceeded 98% purity. cDNA synthesis used the whole RNA isolate, giving expressed TCRB sequences. Produced via immunoSEQ multiplex PCR; TCRdb's table is partial and in-frame only. The sample holds about 700,000 clones, over 10% seen once. The TCR originated in a man aged 18 to 30 with type 1 diabetes. Sequenced material: naive CD4+ T cells from blood.

This CDR3 is CSAERSDTQYF. In nucleotides, the CDR3 is TGCAGTGCTGAGAGGTCAGATACGCAGTATTTT. The rearrangement uses TRBV20-1 and TRBJ2-3; D call uncertain. The CDR3 sequence is 11 residues long. Trimming stripped 5 bases from V and 4 bases from J, with 7 bases between. Germline V gene data show CDR1 as DFQATT and CDR2 as SNEGSKA (reference sequence).